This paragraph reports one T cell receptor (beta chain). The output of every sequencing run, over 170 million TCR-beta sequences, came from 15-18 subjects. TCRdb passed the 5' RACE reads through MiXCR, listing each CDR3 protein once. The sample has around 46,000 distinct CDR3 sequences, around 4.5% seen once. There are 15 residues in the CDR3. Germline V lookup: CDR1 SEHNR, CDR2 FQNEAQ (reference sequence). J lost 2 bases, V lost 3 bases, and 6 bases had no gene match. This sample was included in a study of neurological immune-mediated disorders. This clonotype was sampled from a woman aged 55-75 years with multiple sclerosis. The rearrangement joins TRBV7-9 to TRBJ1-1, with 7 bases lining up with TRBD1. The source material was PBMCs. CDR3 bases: TGTGCCAGCAGCTTTGGACAGGACGGCAACACTGAAGCTTTCTTT. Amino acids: CASSFGQDGNTEAFF. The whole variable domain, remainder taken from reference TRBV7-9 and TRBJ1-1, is DTGVSQNPRHKITKRGQNVTFRCDPISEHNRLYWYRQTLGQGPEFLTYFQNEAQLEKSRLLSDRFSAERPKGSFSTLEIQRTEQGDSAMYLCASSFGQDGNTEAFFGQGTRLTVV.